The 18 T cell receptor beta chains reported below all come from one sample, sequenced in a study of T cells in Graves' hyperthyroidism and ophthalmopathy. Researchers amplified the TCR beta CDR3 regions from RNA transcripts. When the TCR CDR3 underwent first-round RT-PCR, the HTBI primer set was used. TCRdb fed the multiplex PCR reads into MiXCR, producing one record per CDR3 protein. The profile shows 700,000 to 850,000 distinct CDR3 sequences, roughly 32% of them singletons. Source material: blood. Receptors were obtained from a woman aged 35 to 49 with Graves' hyperthyroidism.

In this sample, this clonotype turned up many times. V and J are TRBV5-1 and TRBJ2-5; 9 nucleotides agree with TRBD2. Germline V gene sequence: CDR1 SGHRS, CDR2 YFSETQ. The V and J ends lost 4 bases and 2 bases, in that order; junction bases with no gene match: 6. This CDR3 has 15 amino acids. CDR3 bases: TGCGCCAGCAGCCGCGCGGGGGGGCAACAAGAGACCCAGTACTTC. It specifies CASSRAGGQQETQYF.

Comments on this clonotype: In this CDR3 the conserved last residue, phenylalanine or tryptophan, is missing, so a read error is likely. No DNA is shown, since the ends of the CDR3 on it are uncertain; the CDR3 is the one TCRdb lists. This sequence joins TRBV10-3 and TRBJ1-4; the table's D call of TRBD1 was not tested on the DNA. The CDR3 contains 9 residues when both ends are counted. In germline, CDR1 is ENHRY, CDR2 SYGVKD. CDR3 in amino acids: CAISENRGY.

The genes are TRBV6-5 and TRBJ1-4; D is ambiguous. V gave up 0 bases and J gave up 4 bases, with 6 bases separating them. Germline-derived CDR1 and CDR2 are MNHEY and SVGAGI. There are 14 residues in the CDR3. CDR3 in DNA: TGTGCCAGCAGTTACTCGGGCAGTAATGAAAAACTGTTTTTT. It codes for CASSYSGSNEKLFF.

The J gene is TRBJ1-6, the V gene TRBV7-9; D is unresolved. Germline CDR1 and CDR2: SEHNR and FQNEAQ (reference sequence). Between the trimmed V and J ends, which lost 5 bases and 0 bases, there was a span of 17 bases. This CDR3 has 18 residues. CDR3 amino acids: CASSPWGRGDSYNSPLHF. CDR3 DNA: TGTGCCAGCAGCCCGTGGGGTCGGGGTGACTCCTATAATTCACCCCTCCACTTT.

This clonotype occurred many times. The gene calls are TRBV2 and TRBJ1-1; no clear D gene. Germline-derived CDR1 and CDR2 are SNHLY and FYNNEI. The CDR3 extends over 14 amino acids. V dropped 6 bases and J dropped 4 bases, with 15 bases sitting between them. CDR3: CASRDGKLVTEAFF. The DNA for the CDR3 is TGTGCCAGCAGGGACGGAAAGTTGGTCACTGAAGCTTTCTTT. Full variable domain (outside the CDR3, taken from reference TRBV2 and TRBJ1-1): EPEVTQTPSHQVTQMGQEVILRCVPISNHLYFYWYRQILGQKVEFLVSFYNNEISEKSEIFDDQFSVERPDGSNFTLKIRSTKLEDSAMYFCASRDGKLVTEAFFGQGTRLTVV.

The genes are TRBV20-1 and TRBJ2-7, with D perhaps TRBD2 (6 bases). Trimming left V 0 bases short and J 6 bases short, with 21 bases between. The CDR3 sequence is 16 residues long. CDR1 DFQATT and CDR2 SNEGSKA come from the germline V gene (reference sequence). The CDR3 DNA follows: TGCAGTGCTAGAGATGGATTAAGGGACTTAATCCGCGAGCAGTACTTC. It codes for CSARDGLRDLIREQYF.

The V call is TRBV10-3, the J call TRBJ1-4; TRBD1 aligns across 7 bases. Germline V CDR1 and CDR2: ENHRY, SYGVKD. The CDR3 sequence is 15 residues long. Trimming cost V 4 bases and J 6 bases; bases outside gene matches: 8. In nucleotides, the CDR3 is TGTGCCATCAGTGCACCGGGACAGAACCATGAAAAACTGTTTTTT. Translated: CAISAPGQNHEKLFF.

The sample holds a few counts of this clonotype. A junction boundary mismatches the germline segment, possibly from a read error. V usage is TRBV7-9 and J usage is TRBJ2-7; 7 positions match TRBD1. The DNA end lines up better with TRBJ2-1; the J call may be wrong. CDR3 size: 12 residues. The germline V gene encodes CDR1 SEHNR and CDR2 FQNEAQ (reference sequence). The CDR3 here is CASSRDSNEQFF. The CDR3 DNA is TGCGCCAGCAGCCGGGACAGCAATGAGCAGTTCTTC.

Remarks on this clonotype: This may be a read error, as it is one base from a much larger clone. V usage is TRBV2 and J usage is TRBJ1-2, with 8 nucleotides matching TRBD1. V dropped 3 bases and J dropped 10; count of bases not matched to a gene: 7. Germline V CDR1 and CDR2: SNHLY, FYNNEI. The CDR3 contains 13 residues. CDR3 amino acids: CASSETGADDYTF. CDR3 bases: TGTGCCAGCAGTGAGACAGGGGCTGATGACTACACCTTC.

As for this clonotype: The CDR3 ends on some other residue instead of the conserved phenylalanine or tryptophan, so this is likely a read error. No DNA is shown, since the ends of the CDR3 on it are uncertain; the CDR3 is the one TCRdb lists. This chain links TRBV7-6 with TRBJ2-2; whether TRBD1, the table's D call, matches the DNA was not checked. Germline assignment: CDR1 SGHVS and CDR2 FNYEAQ. A total of 9 residues make up the CDR3, ends included. CDR3 amino acids: CASSPGTEQ.

The chain has TRBV9 and TRBJ2-2; TRBD1 might be the D (5 bases). Germline assignment: CDR1 SGDLS and CDR2 YYNGEE. Trimming pared 0 bases from V and 11 bases from J, leaving 11 bases between. CDR3 length: 13 residues. The CDR3 region is CASSVAFQGELFF. CDR3 nucleotides: TGTGCCAGCAGCGTAGCTTTCCAGGGAGAGCTGTTTTTT. The full variable domain, completed using reference TRBV9 and TRBJ2-2, is DSGVTQTPKHLITATGQRVTLRCSPRSGDLSVYWYQQSLDQGLQFLIQYYNGEERAKGNILERFSAQQFPDLHSELNLSSLELGDSALYFCASSVAFQGELFFGEGSRLTVL.

This clonotype was counted many times. This sequence joins TRBV15 and TRBJ2-7; tentatively, D is TRBD1 (5 bases). CDR3 length: 14 residues. Germline V gene data show CDR1 as LNHNV and CDR2 as YYDKDF (reference sequence). The V gene lost 0 bases and the J gene lost 3 bases, with 9 bases spanning the gap. CDR3 region: CATSRDRAHYEQYF. Written as DNA, the CDR3 is TGTGCCACCAGCAGAGACAGGGCCCACTACGAGCAGTACTTC.

This chain links TRBV7-2 with TRBJ2-7; 9 bases are a match to TRBD1. Germline CDR1 SGHTA, CDR2 FQGNSA. J lost 6 bases, V lost 6 bases, and 12 bases had no gene match. The CDR3 sequence is 15 residues long. CDR3 amino acids: CASSPEGDRASEQYF. The CDR3 DNA reads TGTGCCAGCAGTCCAGAAGGGGACAGGGCCTCCGAGCAGTACTTC.

This clonotype was picked up a small number of times. The CDR3 DNA follows: TGTGCCAGTTGCGACAGTCCGGAGACCCAGTACTTC. It encodes CASCDSPETQYF. V and J are TRBV6-6 and TRBJ2-5; tentative D call: TRBD1 (5 bases). The CDR3 has 12 amino acids. From germline, CDR1 is MNHNY and CDR2 SVGAGI (reference sequence). V was shortened by 9 bases and J by 5 bases, with 13 bases between the two germline ends.

This chain connects TRBV19 to TRBJ1-4, with 7 bases matching TRBD1. The CDR3 is 14 amino acids. The germline V gene has CDR1 LNHDA and CDR2 SQIVND (reference sequence). Trimming took 5 bases from V and 7 from J; bases not matched to a gene: 7. CDR3 bases: TGTGCCAGTAGTCCACAGGGGTGGGTTGAAAAACTGTTTTTT. It is translated as CASSPQGWVEKLFF.

CDR3 in DNA: TGCAGTGCCCCGACCGGGACAGGGGGGTACCAGCCCCAGCATTTT. Protein: CSAPTGTGGYQPQHF. The genes are TRBV20-1 and TRBJ1-5; 11 bases align to TRBD1. The germline gives CDR1 DFQATT, CDR2 SNEGSKA (reference sequence). J was trimmed by 7 bases and V by 6 bases; bases with no gene match: 11. CDR3 length: 15 residues.

This clonotype was seen only once. This chain joins TRBV29-1 and TRBJ2-5; TRBD1 might be the D (5 bases). The germline V gene has CDR1 SQVTM and CDR2 ANQGSEA. V was trimmed by 0 bases and J by 5 bases, leaving 16 bases between them. The CDR3 covers 15 residues. The CDR3 nucleotides read TGCAGCGTTGAAGAGTCAGGGTATGAAACGGAGACCCAGTACTTC. This translates into CSVEESGYETETQYF.

V usage is TRBV12-3 or TRBV12-4 and J usage is TRBJ2-5; D is unclear. The CDR3 length is 15 residues. Between the trimmed V and J ends, which lost 2 bases and 1 base, there was a span of 11 bases. The CDR3 coding sequence is TGTGCCAGCAGTTTATCATTGGAGTCCCAAGAGACCCAGTACTTC. This encodes CASSLSLESQETQYF.